Shown below are 14 T cell receptor beta chains from a single sample sequenced in a study of T cells after yellow fever vaccination. TCRdb passed the 5' RACE reads through MiXCR, listing each CDR3 protein once. The sample includes about 120,000 distinct CDR3 sequences, over 8% of them seen just once. The sample here was CD8+ T cells sorted from PBMCs, taken on the day of the yellow fever booster vaccination. Source of these receptors: a man aged 18 to 30 who received the YFV17D yellow fever vaccine.

This chain links TRBV15 with TRBJ1-5; unclear D gene. The CDR3 extends over 13 amino acids. CDR1 LNHNV and CDR2 YYDKDF come from the germline V gene (reference sequence). V gave up 1 base and J gave up 3 bases, with 4 bases separating them. DNA of the CDR3: TGTGCCACCAGCAGAGGGGACAATCAGCCCCAGCATTTT. It specifies CATSRGDNQPQHF.

This clonotype was observed a few times. This chain connects TRBV20-1 to TRBJ1-6, with a tentative D call TRBD1 (6 bases). The CDR3 loop spans 14 amino acids. Trimming pared 6 bases from V and 8 bases from J, leaving 17 bases between. Germline V gene sequence: CDR1 DFQATT, CDR2 SNEGSKA (reference sequence). The CDR3 region is CSATRGPTYSPLHF. The CDR3 bases are TGCAGTGCCACCAGGGGACCTACCTATTCACCCCTCCACTTT.

This clonotype came up a few times. The CDR3 nucleotides are TGCAGTGCCGCGACCAGCACCTACGAGCAGTACGTC. It translates to CSAATSTYEQYV. This rearrangement joins TRBV20-1 to TRBJ2-7; D not resolved. The ends were cut back, 6 bases at V and 2 bases at J, with 11 bases in the middle. The germline V gene has CDR1 DFQATT and CDR2 SNEGSKA (reference sequence). The CDR3 is 12 residues long.

V and J are TRBV7-9 and TRBJ2-7; D remains ambiguous. The CDR3 spans 12 residues. Trimming removed 8 bases at V and 6 bases at J, with 14 bases between. Germline CDR1 is SEHNR and CDR2 is FQNEAQ (reference sequence). The CDR3, as DNA: TGTGCCAGCCGAACAGCTGGCCCCGAGCAGTACTTC. Protein sequence: CASRTAGPEQYF.

The V and J genes are TRBV2 and TRBJ2-7, with D unclear. This CDR3 contains 14 residues. Looked up from germline, CDR1 is SNHLY and CDR2 is FYNNEI. Trimming removed 4 bases at V and 0 bases at J, with 10 bases between. The CDR3 DNA reads TGTGCCAGCAGTGTCCGACGGAGCTCCTACGAGCAGTACGTC. It translates to CASSVRRSSYEQYV.

CDR3 protein: CASSPGQLILEVNNEQYF. CDR3 nucleotide sequence: TGTGCCAGCAGTCCCGGACAGCTGATATTGGAGGTAAATAACGAGCAGTACTTC. The V and J genes are TRBV6-5 and TRBJ2-7; D perhaps matches TRBD1 (6 bases). The V end was cut by 5 bases, the J end by 5 bases, with 28 bases between. The length of the CDR3 is 18 residues. Germline-derived CDR1 and CDR2 are MNHEY and SVGAGI.

This clonotype was recorded many times. The chain's CDR3 is CASRTPSGGYNEQFF. In DNA, the CDR3 is TGTGCCAGCAGAACACCTAGCGGGGGATACAATGAGCAGTTCTTC. V is TRBV6-2 or TRBV6-3 and J is TRBJ2-1, with 10 bases matching TRBD2. There are 15 residues in the CDR3. J lost 4 bases, V lost 6 bases, and 6 bases had no gene match. Germline assignment: CDR1 MNHEY and CDR2 SVGEGT.

The J gene is TRBJ1-2, the V gene TRBV6-5, with D maybe TRBD1 (5 bases). This CDR3 has 13 amino acids. Germline CDR1 MNHEY, CDR2 SVGAGI. The germline V and J ends were trimmed by 6 bases and 4 bases, with 12 bases remaining between them. The CDR3 coding sequence is TGTGCCAGCAGGGAGGGACGGCCCTATGGCTACACCTTC. This gives the protein CASREGRPYGYTF.

V usage is TRBV4-1 and J usage is TRBJ1-2; D gene ambiguous. The CDR3 totals 16 residues. V lost 2 bases and J 10 bases, leaving 23 bases between the germline ends. Per the germline V gene, CDR1 is MGHRA and CDR2 is YSYEKL. This chain's CDR3 is CASSQRSRGGREDYTF. The DNA of the CDR3 is TGCGCCAGCAGCCAACGGAGTCGTGGCGGTAGGGAGGACTACACCTTC.

This clonotype was observed a single time. V usage is TRBV12-3 or TRBV12-4 and J usage is TRBJ1-3; TRBD1 aligns across 7 bases. V lost 2 bases to trimming and J lost 0 bases; unmatched junction nucleotides: 4. This CDR3 contains 16 residues. CDR3 DNA sequence: TGTGCCAGCAGTTTACGACAGGGCCTCTCTGGAAACACCATATATTTT. Translated: CASSLRQGLSGNTIYF.

In its sample, this clonotype was seen a few times. This chain links TRBV9 with TRBJ2-7, with no clear D. CDR1 SGDLS and CDR2 YYNGEE come from the germline V gene. V was trimmed by 4 bases and J by 1 base, leaving 12 bases between them. This CDR3 is 14 amino acids long. The CDR3 sequence: CASSPRDESYEQYF. The CDR3 DNA sequence: TGTGCCAGCAGCCCCCGAGACGAGTCCTACGAGCAGTACTTC. The whole variable domain, remainder taken from reference TRBV9 and TRBJ2-7, is DSGVTQTPKHLITATGQRVTLRCSPRSGDLSVYWYQQSLDQGLQFLIQYYNGEERAKGNILERFSAQQFPDLHSELNLSSLELGDSALYFCASSPRDESYEQYFGPGTRLTVT.

The table lists this clonotype with a few counts. V and J are TRBV28 and TRBJ2-5; TRBD2 matches 7 bases. The CDR3 sequence is 15 residues long. Per the germline V gene, CDR1 is MDHEN and CDR2 is SYDVKM. V shed 4 bases, J shed 6 bases, and the junction held 11 bases outside the gene matches. The CDR3 coding sequence is TGTGCCAGCAGTTCTACCCGACTAGCTTTAAAGACCCAGTACTTC. It translates to CASSSTRLALKTQYF.

The rearrangement uses TRBV12-3 or TRBV12-4 and TRBJ2-1, with 7 nucleotides matching TRBD2. Losses at the gene ends were 6 bases for V and 1 base for J; bases not matched to a gene: 9. The CDR3 loop spans 16 amino acids. The CDR3: CASRPGGGPSYNEQFF. CDR3 coding DNA: TGTGCCAGCAGGCCGGGGGGAGGCCCTTCCTACAATGAGCAGTTCTTC.

This clonotype showed up just a few times. V usage is TRBV6-5 and J usage is TRBJ2-7; TRBD1 matches at 11 bases. The germline V gene encodes CDR1 MNHEY and CDR2 SVGAGI. CDR3 length: 14 amino acids. Unmatched junction bases numbered 6, after V lost 7 bases and J lost 4 bases. CDR3 sequence (DNA): TGTGCCAGCATCGGGACAGGGGGATTTTACGAGCAGTACTTC. It is translated as CASIGTGGFYEQYF.